The 23 T cell receptor beta chains in this list originate from one sample, sequenced in a study of radiotherapy plus CTLA-4 blockade in lung cancer. Method: immunoSEQ multiplex PCR; TCRdb's copy keeps in-frame clones and lacks some. Of over 80,000 clones in the sample, about four fifths were seen once. The specimen comprised peripheral blood, sampled from a patient treated with radiotherapy plus ipilimumab. These receptors were taken from a human donor with non-small cell lung cancer who had stable disease on radiotherapy plus ipilimumab.

The gene calls are TRBV9 and TRBJ1-3, with TRBD1 matching over 9 bases. V was clipped by 4 bases and J by 0 bases; unmatched bases: 14. From germline, CDR1 is SGDLS and CDR2 YYNGEE. The CDR3 is made up of 19 amino acids. CDR3 protein: CASSMSRDRVPNSGNTIYF. CDR3 nucleotide sequence: TGTGCCAGCAGCATGTCCCGGGACAGGGTCCCCAACTCTGGAAACACCATATATTTT.

The chain uses TRBV30 and TRBJ1-5; D not resolved. The CDR3 is 13 amino acids. In germline, CDR1 is GTSNPN, CDR2 SVGIG (reference sequence). V was pared by 4 bases and J by 6 bases, with 13 bases between. CDR3 loop: CAWNPGPGQPQHF. CDR3 sequence (DNA): TGTGCCTGGAACCCCGGACCGGGTCAGCCCCAGCATTTT.

The chain uses TRBV27 and TRBJ2-7; 10 nucleotides line up with TRBD1. The CDR3 is 18 residues long. The germline V gene encodes CDR1 MNHEY and CDR2 SMNVEV (reference sequence). V was pared by 1 base and J by 0 bases, with 9 bases of the junction left unmatched. Here the CDR3 DNA reads TGTGCCAGCAGTTTATACCCAGACAGGGGGCGAGCCTCCTACGAGCAGTACTTC. Protein product: CASSLYPDRGRASYEQYF.

This clone was recorded once. The CDR3 loop is CATSAQTYGYTF. CDR3 sequence (DNA): TGTGCCACCAGCGCCCAAACCTATGGCTACACCTTC. The rearrangement links TRBV15 to TRBJ1-2; D is ambiguous. The germline V and J ends were trimmed by 5 bases and 4 bases, with 8 bases remaining between them. Germline V CDR1 and CDR2: LNHNV, YYDKDF (reference sequence). This CDR3 has 12 amino acids.

This sequence joins TRBV28 and TRBJ2-1; D is perhaps TRBD2 (7 bases). Germline V gives CDR1 MDHEN, CDR2 SYDVKM. Trimming cost V 5 bases and J 1 base, with 12 bases left between them. CDR3 length: 15 amino acids. The CDR3 region is CASSKGGGSYNEQFF. CDR3 coding DNA: TGTGCCAGCAGTAAAGGGGGGGGGTCCTACAATGAGCAGTTCTTC.

The chain is built from TRBV6-1 and TRBJ2-4; no definite D call. The length of the CDR3 is 15 residues. The germline V gene has CDR1 MNHNS and CDR2 SASEGT. The V end was cut by 1 base, the J end by 0 bases, with 7 bases between. CDR3 residues: CASSEERLAKNIQYF. The CDR3 DNA is TGTGCCAGCAGTGAAGAGAGACTAGCCAAAAACATTCAGTACTTC.

The J gene is TRBJ2-1, the V gene TRBV14; either TRBD1 or TRBD2 may supply D (5 bases each). Germline V lookup: CDR1 SGHDN, CDR2 FVKESK. Trimming removed 1 base from V and 0 bases from J, with 13 bases in between. The CDR3 loop spans 17 amino acids. The CDR3 spells CASSQGGALSSYNEQFF. CDR3 bases: TGTGCCAGCAGCCAAGGAGGGGCGCTGAGCTCCTACAATGAGCAGTTCTTC.

V is TRBV9 and J is TRBJ1-1, with D unresolved. Germline V gene lookup returns CDR1 SGDLS and CDR2 YYNGEE. The ends were cut back, 4 bases at V and 0 bases at J, with 10 bases in the middle. The CDR3 is 14 residues long. CDR3 bases: TGTGCCAGCAGCCCACCAAGGGTGAACACTGAAGCTTTCTTT. This sequence encodes CASSPPRVNTEAFF.

The chain combines TRBV7-7 with TRBJ2-1; tentatively, D is TRBD1 (5 bases). This CDR3 is built from 16 residues. The V gene lost 3 bases and the J gene lost 5 bases, with 17 bases spanning the gap. The germline CDR1 and CDR2 sequences are SSHAT and FNYEAQ (reference sequence). The CDR3 DNA sequence: TGTGCCAGCAGCTTGACTCCAAGGGGCTTGGACAATGAGCAGTTCTTC. It yields the protein CASSLTPRGLDNEQFF.

The rearrangement links TRBV2 to TRBJ2-7; 9 nucleotides match TRBD1. The CDR3 contains 15 residues. Germline V gives CDR1 SNHLY, CDR2 FYNNEI. The junction had 12 bases not matched to a gene; V was cut back by 6 bases and J by 6 bases. The CDR3 DNA is TGTGCCAGCAGAGCAACAGGGGGCGCGGAAAGCGAGCAGTACTTC. Its protein product is CASRATGGAESEQYF.

This chain links TRBV19 with TRBJ2-6; TRBD1 might be the D (5 bases). CDR1 and CDR2 (germline): LNHDA, SQIVND (reference sequence). Deletions cut 5 bases from V and 4 bases from J, with 15 bases between. There are 16 residues in the CDR3. CDR3 DNA: TGTGCCAGTAGTGACTCAGGGCTTCCCGGGGCCAACGTCCTGACTTTC. Its translation is CASSDSGLPGANVLTF.

The rearrangement links TRBV6-6 to TRBJ2-7, with TRBD2 matching over 8 bases. CDR1 and CDR2 from the germline V gene are MNHNY and SVGAGI (reference sequence). The CDR3 covers 14 residues. Trimming at V came to 2 bases and at J to 7 bases, leaving 7 bases not matched to a gene. The CDR3 region is CASSYEGGLGEQYF. Here the CDR3 DNA reads TGTGCCAGCAGTTACGAGGGGGGACTAGGGGAGCAGTACTTC.

This clone has only one observation. The chain is built from TRBV4-1 and TRBJ2-2; D is perhaps TRBD1 (5 bases). Germline V gene lookup returns CDR1 MGHRA and CDR2 YSYEKL. There are 14 residues in the CDR3. V lost 4 bases to trimming and J lost 1 base, with 7 bases between them. This chain's CDR3 is CASSPQENTGELFF. CDR3 DNA: TGCGCCAGCAGCCCACAGGAGAACACCGGGGAGCTGTTTTTT.

V is TRBV5-1 and J is TRBJ2-7, with a possible D match to TRBD2 (7 bases). Germline V gene lookup returns CDR1 SGHRS and CDR2 YFSETQ. The CDR3 is 15 amino acids. The V end lost 0 bases, the J end lost 6 bases, and 16 bases lay between the germline ends. For the CDR3, the DNA is TGCGCCAGCAGCTTGGTCCTTGGGGGGGCGGGCGAGCAGTACTTC. Encoded protein: CASSLVLGGAGEQYF. Full variable domain (rest looked up from reference TRBV5-1 and TRBJ2-7): KAGVTQTPRYLIKTRGQQVTLSCSPISGHRSVSWYQQTPGQGLQFLFEYFSETQRNKGNFPGRFSGRQFSNSRSEMNVSTLELGDSALYLCASSLVLGGAGEQYFGPGTRLTVT.

The chain uses TRBV5-1 and TRBJ2-4, with D unclear. V was cut by 4 bases and J by 13 bases, with 24 bases left in between. CDR3 length equals 15 residues. The germline CDR1 and CDR2 sequences are SGHRS and YFSETQ. CDR3 sequence reads: CASSQHAPPRSGQYF. The CDR3 DNA follows: TGCGCCAGCAGCCAACACGCGCCCCCTAGGAGTGGACAGTACTTC.

Concerning this clone itself: The same CDR3 is also encoded by other DNA sequences in this sample. This sequence joins TRBV5-1 and TRBJ2-3; D not certain. The V end lost 5 bases, the J end lost 3 bases, and 10 bases lay between the germline ends. Germline V CDR1 and CDR2: SGHRS, YFSETQ. The CDR3 sequence is 13 residues long. The CDR3 region has the DNA TGCGCCAGCAGTCCCCTGGGGACAGATACGCAGTATTTT. It specifies CASSPLGTDTQYF.

The rearrangement uses TRBV6-1 and TRBJ1-6, with D unclear. The CDR3 sequence is 12 residues long. Germline CDR1 and CDR2: MNHNS and SASEGT. V lost 2 bases and J lost 13, with 9 bases in between. The CDR3 region is CASSETLFPLHF. The CDR3 DNA reads TGTGCCAGCAGTGAAACCCTCTTCCCCCTCCACTTT.

This chain joins TRBV20-1 and TRBJ2-7; D remains unclear. CDR3 length equals 8 residues. V gave up 4 bases and J gave up 7 bases, with 2 bases separating them. Germline V CDR1 and CDR2: DFQATT, SNEGSKA (reference sequence). CDR3 sequence (DNA): TGCAGTGCTAATGAGCAGTACTTC. The encoded protein is CSANEQYF.

The chain carries TRBV7-2 and TRBJ2-5; D possibly corresponds to TRBD1 (7 bases). The CDR3 is made up of 16 amino acids. Trimming stripped 1 base from V and 9 bases from J, with 21 bases between. From germline, CDR1 is SGHTA and CDR2 FQGNSA. The CDR3 here is CASSLGSAGGRAAQYF. As DNA, the CDR3 is TGTGCCAGCAGCTTAGGGTCGGCAGGGGGGAGAGCGGCCCAGTACTTC.

V gene TRBV5-4 combines with J gene TRBJ1-1; perhaps TRBD1 as D (5 bases). Germline V gene sequence: CDR1 SGHNT, CDR2 YYREEE (reference sequence). The ends were cut back, 2 bases at V and 0 bases at J, with 11 bases in the middle. This CDR3 is built from 15 residues. The CDR3 sequence is CASSFYQGMNTEAFF. DNA of the CDR3: TGTGCCAGCAGCTTTTATCAGGGAATGAACACTGAAGCTTTCTTT.

On this clone itself: A junction end diverges from the germline sequence, so it may reflect a read error. This rearrangement joins TRBV10-3 to TRBJ2-3; 8 bases align to TRBD2. The CDR3 spans 15 residues. Germline CDR1 reads ENHRY; CDR2 reads SYGVKD. The chain's CDR3 is CASSAQAGAADTQYF. The CDR3 DNA follows: TGTGCCAGCAGTGCTCAAGCGGGGGCCGCAGATACGCAGTATTTT.

The gene calls are TRBV7-2 and TRBJ2-4, with 8 bases aligning to TRBD1. Germline lookup yields CDR1 SGHTA and CDR2 FQGNSA. CDR3 length: 15 amino acids. With 5 bases clipped from V and 2 bases from J, the junction kept 5 bases outside the gene matches. The DNA for the CDR3 is TGTGCCAGCAGCCGGACAGGGACGACCAAAAACATTCAGTACTTC. Protein product: CASSRTGTTKNIQYF.

J is TRBJ1-1 and V is TRBV6-5, with unresolved D. Trimming left V 0 bases short and J 2 bases short, with 7 bases between. In germline, CDR1 is MNHEY, CDR2 SVGAGI. This CDR3 is built from 14 residues. For the CDR3, the DNA is TGTGCCAGCAGTTACTCAGACACCAACACTGAAGCTTTCTTT. Its protein is CASSYSDTNTEAFF.